One sample yielded the 5 T cell receptor beta chains listed below, sequenced in a study of blood T cell repertoires in COVID-19. Clones were sequenced by immunoSEQ multiplex PCR, and TCRdb holds only the in-frame ones, with some missing. The data show about 190,000 clones, with around 90% seen just once and around 7% held by the top ten. Source material: peripheral blood. Receptors originate from a middle-aged man with acute or convalescent COVID-19.

This chain links TRBV5-8 with TRBJ2-5; the D gene is possibly TRBD2 (5 bases). V was pared by 4 bases and J by 6 bases, with 13 bases between. Germline CDR1 is SGHTS and CDR2 is YDEGEE. This CDR3 region has 13 residues. The CDR3 protein is CASSPDLGKTQYF. CDR3 sequence (DNA): TGTGCCAGCAGCCCCGACCTCGGGAAGACCCAGTACTTC.

The chain links TRBV11-3 to TRBJ1-1, with a possible D match to TRBD1 (6 bases). Germline V gene data show CDR1 as SGHNT and CDR2 as YENEEA. Trimming cost V 1 base and J 3 bases, with 15 bases left between them. There are 16 residues in the CDR3. The CDR3 here is CASSLVKGEIDTEAFF. In nucleotides, the CDR3 is TGTGCCAGCAGCTTAGTCAAGGGGGAGATTGACACTGAAGCTTTCTTT.

The chain employs TRBV4-3 and TRBJ1-1, with unresolved D. The germline CDR1 and CDR2 sequences are LGHNA and YSLEER. V was pared by 4 bases and J by 5 bases, with 14 bases between. This CDR3 spans 14 amino acids. CDR3 region: CASSPTGIATEAFF. DNA of the CDR3: TGCGCCAGCAGCCCTACGGGTATTGCGACTGAAGCTTTCTTT.

The chain has TRBV9 and TRBJ2-4; 7 bases are shared with TRBD1. CDR3 length: 16 amino acids. The trim removed 4 bases at V and 10 bases at J, leaving 17 bases unmatched. Germline loops: CDR1 SGDLS, CDR2 YYNGEE. This CDR3 is CASSPREGDSHRIQYF. CDR3 DNA sequence: TGTGCCAGCAGCCCCCGAGAGGGGGACAGCCATAGAATTCAGTACTTC. The entire variable domain, with the rest obtained from reference TRBV9 and TRBJ2-4, is as follows: DSGVTQTPKHLITATGQRVTLRCSPRSGDLSVYWYQQSLDQGLQFLIQYYNGEERAKGNILERFSAQQFPDLHSELNLSSLELGDSALYFCASSPREGDSHRIQYFGAGTRLSVL.

The chain joins TRBV4-1 to TRBJ2-5; 7 bases line up with TRBD2. Germline values: CDR1 MGHRA, CDR2 YSYEKL. V shed 0 bases, J shed 2 bases, and the junction held 6 bases outside the gene matches. The CDR3 loop spans 16 amino acids. DNA for the CDR3: TGCGCCAGCAGCCAAGACCCCCCTAGCGGTCAAGAGACCCAGTACTTC. It yields the protein CASSQDPPSGQETQYF.